The following is a T cell receptor beta chain sequence with its context. Its matching antigen is unknown. Between the trimmed V and J ends, which lost 0 bases and 1 base, there was a span of 10 bases. This CDR3 spans 16 amino acids. Germline V gene data show CDR1 as MGHRA and CDR2 as YSYEKL. The data derive from a study of T-cell memory formation after mild COVID-19. Across the whole study: Clusters were largely donor specific.

It was 5'RACE with constant-segment primers that produced the TCR alpha and TCR beta cDNA libraries, which carried sample barcodes and UMIs. TCRdb reprocessed the 5' RACE reads with MiXCR, giving one entry per CDR3 protein. The sample gives about 430,000 distinct CDR3 sequences, 20% to 25% of which show up once; 8.5% to 9% is in the top ten. General observations from the study: What remained unconfirmed was the SARS-CoV-2 specificity of second-wave clones peaking on day 37.

The TCR sequence derives from an adult woman who had mild COVID-19 (a few samples of this study predate the infection). Cell type and time point are not known. The sample taken for sequencing was PBMCs or a T cell subset sorted from them (not recorded which). The rearrangement uses TRBV4-1 and TRBJ1-5; tentative D call: TRBD1 (5 bases). The CDR3 sequence: CASSQDRRDSNQPQHF. The DNA for the CDR3 is TGCGCCAGCAGCCAAGATAGAAGGGACAGCAATCAGCCCCAGCATTTT.